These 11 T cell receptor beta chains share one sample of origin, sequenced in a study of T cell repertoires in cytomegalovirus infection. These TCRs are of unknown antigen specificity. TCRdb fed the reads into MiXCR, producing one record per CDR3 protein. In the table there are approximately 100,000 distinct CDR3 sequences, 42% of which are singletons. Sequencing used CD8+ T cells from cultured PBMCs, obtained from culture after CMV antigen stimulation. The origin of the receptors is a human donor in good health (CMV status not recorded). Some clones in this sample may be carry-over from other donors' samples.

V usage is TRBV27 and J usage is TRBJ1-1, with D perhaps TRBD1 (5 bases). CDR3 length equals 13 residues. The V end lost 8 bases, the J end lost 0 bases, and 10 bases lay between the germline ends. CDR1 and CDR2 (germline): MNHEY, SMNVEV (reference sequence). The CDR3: CASRGALNTEAFF. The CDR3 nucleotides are TGTGCCAGCCGCGGGGCTCTGAACACTGAAGCTTTCTTT.

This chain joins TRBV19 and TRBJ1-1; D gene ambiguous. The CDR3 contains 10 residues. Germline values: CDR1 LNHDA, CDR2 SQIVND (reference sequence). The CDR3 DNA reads TGTGGAGTCGTGGGCACTGAAGCTTTCTTT. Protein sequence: CGVVGTEAFF.

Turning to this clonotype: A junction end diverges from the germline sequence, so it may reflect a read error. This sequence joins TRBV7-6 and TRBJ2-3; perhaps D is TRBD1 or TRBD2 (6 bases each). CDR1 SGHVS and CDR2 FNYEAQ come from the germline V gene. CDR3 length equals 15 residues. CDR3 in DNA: TGTGTCAGCAGCTTACAAGGGGGGCCGGGAGATACGCAGTATTTT. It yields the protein CVSSLQGGPGDTQYF.

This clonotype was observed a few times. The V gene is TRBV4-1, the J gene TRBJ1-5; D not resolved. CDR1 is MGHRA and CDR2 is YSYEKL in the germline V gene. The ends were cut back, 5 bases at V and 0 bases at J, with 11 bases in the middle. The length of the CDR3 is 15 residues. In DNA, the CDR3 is TGCGCCAGCAGCTCCCGACTCAATAGCAATCAGCCCCAGCATTTT. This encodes CASSSRLNSNQPQHF.

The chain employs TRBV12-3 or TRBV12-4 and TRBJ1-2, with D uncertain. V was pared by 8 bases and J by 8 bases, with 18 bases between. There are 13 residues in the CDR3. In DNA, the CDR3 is TGTGCCAGCTCCCTCGGGGTCCGTGGGGGCTACACCTTC. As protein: CASSLGVRGGYTF.

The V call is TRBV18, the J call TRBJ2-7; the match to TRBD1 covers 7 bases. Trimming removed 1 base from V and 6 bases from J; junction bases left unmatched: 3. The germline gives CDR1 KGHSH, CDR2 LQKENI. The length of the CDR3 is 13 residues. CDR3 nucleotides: TGTGCCAGCTCACCACTTCCAGGGGGCGAGCAGTACTTC. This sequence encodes CASSPLPGGEQYF.

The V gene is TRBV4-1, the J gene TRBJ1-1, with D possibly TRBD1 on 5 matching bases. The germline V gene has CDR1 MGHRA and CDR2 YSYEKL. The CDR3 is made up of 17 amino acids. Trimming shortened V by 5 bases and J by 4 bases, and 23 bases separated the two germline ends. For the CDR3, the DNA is TGCGCCAGCAGCGAAAGCAGGGTCTTTGTACTTTCCACTGAAGCTTTCTTT. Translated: CASSESRVFVLSTEAFF.

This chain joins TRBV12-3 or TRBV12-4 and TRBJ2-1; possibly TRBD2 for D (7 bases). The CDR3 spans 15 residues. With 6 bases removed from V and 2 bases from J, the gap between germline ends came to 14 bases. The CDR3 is CASRVGGGPYNEQFF. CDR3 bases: TGTGCCAGCAGAGTGGGGGGGGGCCCCTACAATGAGCAGTTCTTC.

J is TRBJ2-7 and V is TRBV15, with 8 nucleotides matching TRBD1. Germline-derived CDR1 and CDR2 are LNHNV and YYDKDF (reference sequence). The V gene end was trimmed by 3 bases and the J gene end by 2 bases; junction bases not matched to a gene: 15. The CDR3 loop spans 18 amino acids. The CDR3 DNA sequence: TGTGCCACCAGCAGCCTCCTCGGACAGGGTGAAATCCCCTACGAGCAGTACTTC. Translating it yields CATSSLLGQGEIPYEQYF.

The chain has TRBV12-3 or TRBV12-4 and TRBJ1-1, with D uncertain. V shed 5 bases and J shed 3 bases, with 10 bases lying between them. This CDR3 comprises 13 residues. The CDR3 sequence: CASSKGQYTEAFF. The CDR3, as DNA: TGTGCCAGCAGTAAAGGGCAGTACACTGAAGCTTTCTTT.

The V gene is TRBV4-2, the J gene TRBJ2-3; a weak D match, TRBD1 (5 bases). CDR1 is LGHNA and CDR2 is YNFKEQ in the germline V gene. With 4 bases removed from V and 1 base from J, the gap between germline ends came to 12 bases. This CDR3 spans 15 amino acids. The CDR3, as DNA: TGTGCCAGCAGCCGACAGACCCTGCGCACAGATACGCAGTATTTT. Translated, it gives CASSRQTLRTDTQYF.